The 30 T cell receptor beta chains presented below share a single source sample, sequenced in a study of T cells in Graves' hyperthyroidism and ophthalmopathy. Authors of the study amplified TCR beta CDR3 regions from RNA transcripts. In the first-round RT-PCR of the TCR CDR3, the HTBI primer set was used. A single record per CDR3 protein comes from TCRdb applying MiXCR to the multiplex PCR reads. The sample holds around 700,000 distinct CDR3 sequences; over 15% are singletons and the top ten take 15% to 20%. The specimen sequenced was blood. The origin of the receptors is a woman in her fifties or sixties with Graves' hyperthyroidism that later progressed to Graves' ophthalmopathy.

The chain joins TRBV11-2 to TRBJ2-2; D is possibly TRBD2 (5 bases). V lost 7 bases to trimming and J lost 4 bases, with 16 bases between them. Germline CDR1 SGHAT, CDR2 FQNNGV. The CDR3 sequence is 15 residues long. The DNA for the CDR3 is TGTGCCAGCACCGAGGTGGTGGGAGTCACCGGGGAGCTGTTTTTT. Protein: CASTEVVGVTGELFF.

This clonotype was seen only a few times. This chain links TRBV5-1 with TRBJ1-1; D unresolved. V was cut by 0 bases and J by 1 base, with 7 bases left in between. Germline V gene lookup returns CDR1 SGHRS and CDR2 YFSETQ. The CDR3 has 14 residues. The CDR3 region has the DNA TGCGCCAGCAGCTTGGAAACCCGGAACACTGAAGCTTTCTTT. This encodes CASSLETRNTEAFF. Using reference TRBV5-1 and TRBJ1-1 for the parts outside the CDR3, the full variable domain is KAGVTQTPRYLIKTRGQQVTLSCSPISGHRSVSWYQQTPGQGLQFLFEYFSETQRNKGNFPGRFSGRQFSNSRSEMNVSTLELGDSALYLCASSLETRNTEAFFGQGTRLTVV.

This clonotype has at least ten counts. This CDR3 is CSAPGQANTGELFF. CDR3 in DNA: TGCAGTGCTCCCGGACAGGCGAACACCGGGGAGCTGTTTTTT. J is TRBJ2-2 and V is TRBV20-1, with 7 bases lining up with TRBD1. The CDR3 consists of 14 residues. The germline V gene encodes CDR1 DFQATT and CDR2 SNEGSKA (reference sequence). V was pared by 5 bases and J by 0 bases, with 3 bases of the junction left unmatched.

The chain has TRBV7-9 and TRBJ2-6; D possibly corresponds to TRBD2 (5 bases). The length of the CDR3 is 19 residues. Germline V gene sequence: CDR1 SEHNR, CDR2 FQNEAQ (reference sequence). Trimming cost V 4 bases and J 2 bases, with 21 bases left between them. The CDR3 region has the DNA TGTGCCAGCAGCTCCTCGCCCCGGGGTAGGGTCGCTGGGGCCAACGTCCTGACTTTC. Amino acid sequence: CASSSSPRGRVAGANVLTF.

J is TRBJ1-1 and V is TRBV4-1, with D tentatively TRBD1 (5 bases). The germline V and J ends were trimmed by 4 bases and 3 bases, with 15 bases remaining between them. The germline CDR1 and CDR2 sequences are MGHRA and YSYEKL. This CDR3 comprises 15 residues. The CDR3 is CASSPPKGTDTEAFF. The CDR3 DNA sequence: TGCGCCAGCAGCCCCCCCAAAGGGACTGACACTGAAGCTTTCTTT.

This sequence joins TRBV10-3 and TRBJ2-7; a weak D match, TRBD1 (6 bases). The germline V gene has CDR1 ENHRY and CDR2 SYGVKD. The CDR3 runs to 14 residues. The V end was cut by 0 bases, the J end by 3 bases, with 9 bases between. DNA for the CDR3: TGTGCCATCAGTGAGTCGTTACAGGGCTACGAGCAGTACTTC. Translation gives CAISESLQGYEQYF.

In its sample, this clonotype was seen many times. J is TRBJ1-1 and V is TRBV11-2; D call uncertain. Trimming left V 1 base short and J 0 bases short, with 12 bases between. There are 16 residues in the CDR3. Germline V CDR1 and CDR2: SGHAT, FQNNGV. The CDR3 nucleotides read TGTGCCAGCAGCTTAGGTCCAGGCACTTTGAACACTGAAGCTTTCTTT. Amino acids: CASSLGPGTLNTEAFF.

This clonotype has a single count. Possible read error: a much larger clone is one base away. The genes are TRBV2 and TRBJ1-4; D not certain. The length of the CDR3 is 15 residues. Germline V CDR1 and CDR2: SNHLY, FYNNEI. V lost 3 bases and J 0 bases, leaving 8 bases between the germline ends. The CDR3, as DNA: TGTGCCAGCAGTGAGAGGACCGCAACTAATGAAAAACTGTTTTTT. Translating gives CASSERTATNEKLFF.

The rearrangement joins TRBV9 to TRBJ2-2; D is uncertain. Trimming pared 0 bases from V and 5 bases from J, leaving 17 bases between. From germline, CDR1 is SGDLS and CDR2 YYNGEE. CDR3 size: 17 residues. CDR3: CASSVGPSGPRTGELFF. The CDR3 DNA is TGTGCCAGCAGCGTAGGCCCCTCCGGGCCTCGGACCGGGGAGCTGTTTTTT.

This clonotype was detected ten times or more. The CDR3 sequence: CASSAPGGPYEQYF. CDR3 DNA sequence: TGTGCCAGCAGCGCCCCAGGGGGCCCTTACGAGCAGTACTTC. The chain combines TRBV7-9 with TRBJ2-7, with 8 nucleotides matching TRBD1. The CDR3 runs to 14 residues. V lost 5 bases, J lost 4 bases, and 7 bases stayed unmatched. Germline CDR1 and CDR2: SEHNR and FQNEAQ (reference sequence).

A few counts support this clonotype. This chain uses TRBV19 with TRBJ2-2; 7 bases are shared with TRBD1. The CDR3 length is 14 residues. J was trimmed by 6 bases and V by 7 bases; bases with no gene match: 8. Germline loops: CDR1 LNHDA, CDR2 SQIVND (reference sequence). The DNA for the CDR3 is TGTGCCAGTACCGAATTCGACAGGGCCGGGGAGCTGTTTTTT. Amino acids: CASTEFDRAGELFF.

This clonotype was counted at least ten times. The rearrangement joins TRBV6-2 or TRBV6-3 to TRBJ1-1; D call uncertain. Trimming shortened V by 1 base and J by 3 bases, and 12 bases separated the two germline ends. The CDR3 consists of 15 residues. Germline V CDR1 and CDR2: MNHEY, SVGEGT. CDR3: CASSYYMRRDTEAFF. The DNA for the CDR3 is TGTGCCAGCAGTTACTATATGAGGAGAGACACTGAAGCTTTCTTT.

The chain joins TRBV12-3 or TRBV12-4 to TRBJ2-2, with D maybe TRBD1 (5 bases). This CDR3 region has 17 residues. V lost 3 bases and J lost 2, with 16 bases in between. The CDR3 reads CASSFPSGNLNTGELFF. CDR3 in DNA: TGTGCCAGCAGTTTCCCTTCAGGGAACCTTAACACCGGGGAGCTGTTTTTT.

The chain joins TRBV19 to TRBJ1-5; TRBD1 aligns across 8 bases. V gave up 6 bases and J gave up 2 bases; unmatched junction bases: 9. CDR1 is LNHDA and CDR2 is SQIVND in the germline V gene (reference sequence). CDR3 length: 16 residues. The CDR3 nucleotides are TGTGCCAGTAGCTTCCCAGGGGGCTTGGGCAATCAGCCCCAGCATTTT. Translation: CASSFPGGLGNQPQHF.

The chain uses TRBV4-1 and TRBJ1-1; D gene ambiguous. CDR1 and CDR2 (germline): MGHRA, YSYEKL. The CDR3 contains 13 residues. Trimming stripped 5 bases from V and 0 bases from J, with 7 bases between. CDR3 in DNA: TGCGCCAGCAGCAACAACATGAACACTGAAGCTTTCTTT. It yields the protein CASSNNMNTEAFF.

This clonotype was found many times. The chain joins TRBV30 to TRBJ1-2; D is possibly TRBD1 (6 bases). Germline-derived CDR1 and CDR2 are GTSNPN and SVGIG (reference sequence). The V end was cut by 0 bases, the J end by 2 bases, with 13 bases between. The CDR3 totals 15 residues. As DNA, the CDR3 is TGTGCCTGGAGTGTACGTCAGGACAGCAACTATGGCTACACCTTC. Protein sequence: CAWSVRQDSNYGYTF.

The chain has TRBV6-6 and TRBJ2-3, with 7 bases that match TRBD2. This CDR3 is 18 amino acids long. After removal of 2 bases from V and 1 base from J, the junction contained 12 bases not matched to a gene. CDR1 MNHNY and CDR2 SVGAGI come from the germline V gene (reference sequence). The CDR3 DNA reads TGTGCCAGCAGTTACGGGCGGGGGTTCGGGATGGGCACAGATACGCAGTATTTT. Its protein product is CASSYGRGFGMGTDTQYF.

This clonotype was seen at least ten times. The CDR3 sequence: CASSSRTRSQETQYF. Here the CDR3 DNA reads TGTGCCAGCAGCTCCCGGACTAGAAGTCAAGAGACCCAGTACTTC. The genes are TRBV11-1 and TRBJ2-5; 7 bases are a match to TRBD2. J was trimmed by 2 bases and V by 4 bases; bases with no gene match: 7. The CDR3 length is 15 residues. Per germline, CDR1 SGHAT and CDR2 FQDESV (reference sequence). The full variable domain, its missing parts supplied by reference TRBV11-1 and TRBJ2-5, is EAEVAQSPRYKITEKSQAVAFWCDPISGHATLYWYRQILGQGPELLVQFQDESVVDDSQLPKDRFSAERLKGVDSTLKIQPAELGDSAMYLCASSSRTRSQETQYFGPGTRLLVL.

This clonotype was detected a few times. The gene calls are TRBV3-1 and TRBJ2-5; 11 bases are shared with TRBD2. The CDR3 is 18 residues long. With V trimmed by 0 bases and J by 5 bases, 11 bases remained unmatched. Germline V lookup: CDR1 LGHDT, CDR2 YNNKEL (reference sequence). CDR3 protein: CASSQDWLAGGGWETQYF. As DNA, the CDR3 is TGTGCCAGCAGCCAAGATTGGCTAGCGGGGGGTGGCTGGGAGACCCAGTACTTC.

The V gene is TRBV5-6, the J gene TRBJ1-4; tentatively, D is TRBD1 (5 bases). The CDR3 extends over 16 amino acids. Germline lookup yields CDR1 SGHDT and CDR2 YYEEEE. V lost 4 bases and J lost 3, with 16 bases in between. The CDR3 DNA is TGTGCCAGCAGCGAACCCCGGGGGAAGTCTAATGAAAAACTGTTTTTT. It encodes CASSEPRGKSNEKLFF.

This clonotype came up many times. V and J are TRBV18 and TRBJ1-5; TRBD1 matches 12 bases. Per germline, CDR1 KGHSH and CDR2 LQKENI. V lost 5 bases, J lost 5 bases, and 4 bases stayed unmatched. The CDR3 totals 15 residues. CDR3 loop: CASSRDRGPDQPQHF. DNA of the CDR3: TGTGCCAGCTCAAGGGACAGGGGGCCTGATCAGCCCCAGCATTTT. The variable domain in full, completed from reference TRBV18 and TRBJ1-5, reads NAGVMQNPRHLVRRRGQEARLRCSPMKGHSHVYWYRQLPEEGLKFMVYLQKENIIDESGMPKERFSAEFPKEGPSILRIQQVVRGDSAAYFCASSRDRGPDQPQHFGDGTRLSIL.

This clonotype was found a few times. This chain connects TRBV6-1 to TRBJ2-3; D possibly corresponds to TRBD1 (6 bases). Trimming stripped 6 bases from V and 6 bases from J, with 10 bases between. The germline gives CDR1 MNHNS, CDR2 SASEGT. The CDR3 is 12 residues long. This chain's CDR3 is CASRKGVDTQYF. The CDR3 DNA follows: TGTGCCAGCAGGAAGGGGGTGGATACGCAGTATTTT.

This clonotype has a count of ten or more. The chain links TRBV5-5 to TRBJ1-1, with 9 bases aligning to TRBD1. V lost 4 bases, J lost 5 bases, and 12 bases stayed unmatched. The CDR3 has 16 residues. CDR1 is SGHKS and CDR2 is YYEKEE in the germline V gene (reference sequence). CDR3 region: CASSAMTGGVRTEAFF. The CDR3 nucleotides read TGTGCCAGCAGCGCGATGACAGGGGGAGTTCGAACTGAAGCTTTCTTT.

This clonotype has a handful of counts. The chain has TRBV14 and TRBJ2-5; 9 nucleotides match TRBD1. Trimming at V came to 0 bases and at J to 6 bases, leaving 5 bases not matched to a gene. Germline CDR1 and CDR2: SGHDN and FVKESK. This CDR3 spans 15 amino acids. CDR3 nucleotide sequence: TGTGCCAGCAGCCAAGATACAGGGGGCGGTCAGACCCAGTACTTC. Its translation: CASSQDTGGGQTQYF.

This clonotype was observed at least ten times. CDR3 nucleotides: TGTGCCAGCAGCCAAGCCTCGGGCTCTGGAAACACCATATATTTT. Translating it yields CASSQASGSGNTIYF. The chain links TRBV3-1 to TRBJ1-3; D is undetermined. V was shortened by 1 base and J by 0 bases, with 7 bases between the two germline ends. CDR3 length equals 15 residues. The V gene's germline CDR1 is LGHDT and CDR2 YNNKEL (reference sequence).

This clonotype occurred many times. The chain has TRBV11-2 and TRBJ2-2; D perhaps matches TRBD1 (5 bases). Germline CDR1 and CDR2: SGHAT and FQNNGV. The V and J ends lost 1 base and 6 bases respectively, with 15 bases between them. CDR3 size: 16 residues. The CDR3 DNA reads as TGTGCCAGCAGCTTAGTTCTCAGGGTTGCGTCCGGGGAGCTGTTTTTT. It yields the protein CASSLVLRVASGELFF.

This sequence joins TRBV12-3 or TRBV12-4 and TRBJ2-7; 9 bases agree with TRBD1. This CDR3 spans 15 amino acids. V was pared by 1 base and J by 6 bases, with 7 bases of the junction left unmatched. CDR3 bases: TGTGCCAGCAGTTTAGAAGGGACAGGGTACGCCGAGCAGTACTTC. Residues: CASSLEGTGYAEQYF.

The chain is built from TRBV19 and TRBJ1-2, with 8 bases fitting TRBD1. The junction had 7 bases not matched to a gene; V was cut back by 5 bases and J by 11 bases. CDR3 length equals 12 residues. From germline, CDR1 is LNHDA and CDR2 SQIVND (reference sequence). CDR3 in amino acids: CASSPGTGLYTF. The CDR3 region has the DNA TGTGCCAGTAGTCCCGGGACAGGTCTTTACACCTTC.

The CDR3 reads CSARKQGRVYEQYF. The CDR3 coding sequence is TGCAGTGCTAGAAAACAGGGACGGGTCTACGAGCAGTACTTC. V gene TRBV20-1 combines with J gene TRBJ2-7; a weak D match, TRBD1 (6 bases). The CDR3 extends over 14 amino acids. Trimming shortened V by 2 bases and J by 3 bases, and 14 bases separated the two germline ends. Germline V gene data show CDR1 as DFQATT and CDR2 as SNEGSKA (reference sequence).

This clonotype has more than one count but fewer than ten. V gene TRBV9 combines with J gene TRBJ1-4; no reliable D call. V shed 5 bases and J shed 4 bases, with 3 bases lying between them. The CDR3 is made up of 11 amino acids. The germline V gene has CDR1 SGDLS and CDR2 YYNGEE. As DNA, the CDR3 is TGTGCCAGCAGTAATAATGAAAAACTGTTTTTT. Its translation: CASSNNEKLFF.